The next 15 T cell receptor beta chains were all read from a single sample in a study of blood T cells in healthy people across ages (dated by TCRdb to between 2014 and 2017). The method behind the library was 5' RACE. The sequencing machine was an Illumina HiSeq 2500. A second 7 to 11 cycle PCR used a sample-barcoded 5' primer and a J-beta primer mix. TCRdb trimmed the raw reads at Q25, called clones with MiXCR and kept productive beta chains. All rows with the same CDR3 protein become a single entry with the most common DNA and genes. The sample table shows some 730,000 distinct CDR3 sequences, and approximately 21% are seen once. The ten largest clones capture 22% of the sample. The specimen was blood. These receptors were obtained from a man in his sixties or seventies in good health.

This clonotype was recorded a few times. This chain links TRBV3-1 with TRBJ1-2; TRBD1 agrees at 7 bases. Germline lookup yields CDR1 LGHDT and CDR2 YNNKEL (reference sequence). The junction had 1 base not matched to a gene; V was cut back by 3 bases and J by 3 bases. The CDR3 has 13 amino acids. CDR3 amino acids: CASSHRGDYGYTF. In DNA form, the CDR3 reads TGTGCCAGCAGCCACAGGGGGGACTATGGCTACACCTTC.

The chain recombines TRBV12-3 or TRBV12-4 with TRBJ1-6, with D maybe TRBD1 (5 bases). Trimming stripped 4 bases from V and 4 bases from J, with 11 bases between. The CDR3 is 15 residues long. The CDR3, as DNA: TGTGCCAGCAGTTCATCGGGACGGTATAATTCACCCCTCCACTTT. Protein product: CASSSSGRYNSPLHF.

The gene calls are TRBV11-2 and TRBJ2-4; weak D call: TRBD1 (6 bases). V lost 5 bases and J lost 0, with 17 bases in between. Germline V gives CDR1 SGHAT, CDR2 FQNNGV. This CDR3 is built from 17 residues. The DNA for the CDR3 is TGTGCCAGCAGCCCTGGGACAAGCAGGATAGCCAAAAACATTCAGTACTTC. Translation gives CASSPGTSRIAKNIQYF.

The V gene is TRBV14, the J gene TRBJ1-4, with TRBD1 matching over 7 bases. CDR3 length equals 15 residues. Germline CDR1 and CDR2: SGHDN and FVKESK. V was pared by 2 bases and J by 3 bases, with 3 bases of the junction left unmatched. The CDR3 region is CASSQQGVANEKLFF. For the CDR3, the DNA is TGTGCCAGCAGCCAACAGGGGGTAGCTAATGAAAAACTGTTTTTT.

This clonotype was recorded a few times. The V and J genes are TRBV19 and TRBJ1-5, with TRBD1 matching 9 bases. Trimming at V came to 5 bases and at J to 7 bases, leaving 6 bases not matched to a gene. This CDR3 has 14 amino acids. Germline CDR1 is LNHDA and CDR2 is SQIVND (reference sequence). The CDR3 sequence: CASSLQGAKQPQHF. CDR3 nucleotides: TGTGCCAGTAGTCTACAGGGGGCAAAGCAGCCCCAGCATTTT. The whole variable domain, filled in from reference TRBV19 and TRBJ1-5, reads DGGITQSPKYLFRKEGQNVTLSCEQNLNHDAMYWYRQDPGQGLRLIYYSQIVNDFQKGDIAEGYSVSREKKESFPLTVTSAQKNPTAFYLCASSLQGAKQPQHFGDGTRLSIL.

This clonotype has only a few counts. The CDR3 reads CASSFVNLETQYF. The CDR3 DNA reads TGTGCCAGCAGTTTCGTGAATTTAGAGACCCAGTACTTC. The chain combines TRBV12-3 or TRBV12-4 with TRBJ2-5; D gene uncertain. Trimming removed 3 bases from V and 4 bases from J, with 9 bases in between. CDR3 length equals 13 residues.

The chain combines TRBV5-1 with TRBJ1-1, with D hard to call. This CDR3 has 15 residues. Trimming stripped 1 base from V and 1 base from J, with 11 bases between. Per the germline V gene, CDR1 is SGHRS and CDR2 is YFSETQ. The CDR3 region is CASSLKDGKNTEAFF. CDR3 DNA sequence: TGCGCCAGCAGCTTGAAAGACGGGAAGAACACTGAAGCTTTCTTT.

The chain uses TRBV12-3 or TRBV12-4 and TRBJ2-3; 12 nucleotides match TRBD2. The V gene end was trimmed by 6 bases and the J gene end by 7 bases; junction bases not matched to a gene: 8. This CDR3 spans 15 amino acids. The CDR3 loop reads CASSSTSGRRNTQYF. Written as DNA, the CDR3 is TGTGCCAGCAGCTCGACTAGCGGGAGAAGGAATACGCAGTATTTT.

V and J are TRBV14 and TRBJ1-6; the D gene is possibly TRBD1 (6 bases). The CDR3 spans 13 residues. Germline CDR1 and CDR2: SGHDN and FVKESK. V shed 7 bases and J shed 11 bases, with 15 bases lying between them. The CDR3 sequence is CASTNRVGAPLHF. Here the CDR3 DNA reads TGTGCCAGCACGAACAGGGTTGGGGCACCCCTCCACTTT.

This clonotype appeared a few times. The chain uses TRBV20-1 and TRBJ2-5; D is perhaps TRBD2 (5 bases). TRBJ2-1 explains the end of the DNA better; the J call may be wrong. The germline CDR1 and CDR2 sequences are DFQATT and SNEGSKA (reference sequence). The CDR3 contains 13 residues. In DNA, the CDR3 is TGCAGTGCTCCCCGGGGAGTTGGCAATGAGCAGTTCTTC. Translating gives CSAPRGVGNEQFF.

This clonotype was recorded a few times. The chain joins TRBV5-1 to TRBJ2-4; 9 bases are shared with TRBD1. Germline loops: CDR1 SGHRS, CDR2 YFSETQ. CDR3 size: 15 residues. V shed 2 bases and J 5 bases; nucleotides not matched to a gene: 5. The CDR3 coding sequence is TGCGCCAGCAGCTTACCACAGGGGGCGGAAAACATTCAGTACTTC. It yields the protein CASSLPQGAENIQYF.

V usage is TRBV12-3 or TRBV12-4 and J usage is TRBJ1-3, with 8 positions matching TRBD1. This CDR3 has 15 residues. The J segment lost 6 bases and the V segment lost 3 bases, leaving 7 bases of the junction unmatched. CDR3 nucleotides: TGTGCCAGCAGTTTTAGGAGGACAGGGCAAAACACCATATATTTT. Protein sequence: CASSFRRTGQNTIYF.

The chain carries TRBV6-5 and TRBJ2-1; no clear D. Trimming shortened V by 6 bases and J by 2 bases, and 11 bases separated the two germline ends. CDR1 and CDR2 from the germline V gene are MNHEY and SVGAGI. The CDR3 is made up of 14 amino acids. The DNA of the CDR3 is TGTGCCAGCAGGGGTCCTCTAACCTACAATGAGCAGTTCTTC. It encodes CASRGPLTYNEQFF.

The V gene is TRBV5-1, the J gene TRBJ1-1, with no clear D. CDR3 length equals 15 residues. Germline lookup yields CDR1 SGHRS and CDR2 YFSETQ. V lost 4 bases and J 1 base, leaving 14 bases between the germline ends. The CDR3, as DNA: TGCGCCAGCAGCCGCCAGCTGGGTCCGAACACTGAAGCTTTCTTT. It yields the protein CASSRQLGPNTEAFF.

This clonotype was found many times. V usage is TRBV5-1 and J usage is TRBJ2-2; D is unclear. The CDR3 sequence is 13 residues long. The V and J ends lost 0 bases and 3 bases respectively, with 3 bases between them. Germline V lookup: CDR1 SGHRS, CDR2 YFSETQ. Here the CDR3 DNA reads TGCGCCAGCAGCTTGGAGTACACCGGGGAGCTGTTTTTT. It yields the protein CASSLEYTGELFF.